This entry lists 22 T cell receptor beta chains sequenced from one sample in a study of lymphopenia after photon versus proton radiotherapy. Sequenced by immunoSEQ multiplex PCR; TCRdb stores in-frame clones only, minus some. Of 39,000 or so clones listed, 92% are singletons. The sequences come from peripheral blood, collected from a patient treated with photon-based radiotherapy. Receptors were obtained from a man aged 55 to 70 with cholangiocarcinoma.

This chain links TRBV5-6 with TRBJ2-3, with 12 bases matching TRBD2. Per germline, CDR1 SGHDT and CDR2 YYEEEE. Trimming removed 7 bases from V and 0 bases from J; junction bases left unmatched: 9. The CDR3 totals 17 residues. The CDR3 bases are TGTGCCAGCGTCCTACTAGCGGGAGGTCGTAGCACAGATACGCAGTATTTT. This translates into CASVLLAGGRSTDTQYF.

V is TRBV19 and J is TRBJ2-6; unclear D gene. V lost 6 bases and J 2 bases, leaving 5 bases between the germline ends. The CDR3 has 13 residues. The germline gives CDR1 LNHDA, CDR2 SQIVND (reference sequence). In DNA, the CDR3 is TGTGCCAGTAGCCCTCCTGGGGCCAACGTCCTGACTTTC. The encoded protein is CASSPPGANVLTF.

The V and J genes are TRBV5-1 and TRBJ2-3; 12 nucleotides line up with TRBD2. The CDR3 is made up of 17 amino acids. The V gene's germline CDR1 is SGHRS and CDR2 YFSETQ. Losses at the gene ends were 0 bases for V and 6 bases for J; bases not matched to a gene: 8. CDR3 protein: CASSLGLTSGGGDTQYF. In nucleotides, the CDR3 is TGCGCCAGCAGCTTGGGGCTGACTAGCGGGGGTGGGGATACGCAGTATTTT.

V is TRBV7-3 and J is TRBJ2-2; 10 bases match TRBD2. The trim removed 5 bases at V and 2 bases at J, leaving 5 bases unmatched. CDR1 is SGHTA and CDR2 is FQGTGA in the germline V gene. This CDR3 has 16 amino acids. The CDR3 sequence: CASSPLAGGNTGELFF. The CDR3 nucleotides read TGTGCCAGCAGCCCTTTAGCGGGGGGAAACACCGGGGAGCTGTTTTTT.

The rearrangement joins TRBV28 to TRBJ1-6; TRBD1 is a possible D gene (6 bases). Germline V lookup: CDR1 MDHEN, CDR2 SYDVKM. CDR3 size: 14 residues. V was trimmed by 7 bases and J by 10 bases, leaving 17 bases between them. CDR3 DNA sequence: TGTGCCAGCACCGGGGACACGGGCCAATCACCCCTCCACTTT. Translating it yields CASTGDTGQSPLHF.

V and J are TRBV28 and TRBJ2-7, with D possibly being TRBD1 or TRBD2 (5 bases each). The V end lost 8 bases, the J end lost 2 bases, and 13 bases lay between the germline ends. This CDR3 spans 13 amino acids. In germline, CDR1 is MDHEN, CDR2 SYDVKM. The CDR3 coding sequence is TGTGCCAGCGCCAGGGACGCACCCTACGAGCAGTACTTC. It translates to CASARDAPYEQYF. The full variable domain, completed using reference TRBV28 and TRBJ2-7, is DVKVTQSSRYLVKRTGEKVFLECVQDMDHENMFWYRQDPGLGLRLIYFSYDVKMKEKGDIPEGYSVSREKKERFSLILESASTNQTSMYLCASARDAPYEQYFGPGTRLTVT.

This sequence joins TRBV7-3 and TRBJ1-2; 8 bases align to TRBD1. J lost 7 bases, V lost 5 bases, and 6 bases had no gene match. There are 13 residues in the CDR3. Germline loops: CDR1 SGHTA, CDR2 FQGTGA. The CDR3 reads CASSTQGATGYTF. The CDR3 coding sequence is TGTGCCAGCAGCACTCAGGGGGCGACTGGCTACACCTTC. The complete variable domain, with remaining parts taken from reference TRBV7-3 and TRBJ1-2, reads GAGVSQTPSNKVTEKGKYVELRCDPISGHTALYWYRQSLGQGPEFLIYFQGTGAADDSGLPNDRFFAVRPEGSVSTLKIQRTERGDSAVYLCASSTQGATGYTFGSGTRLTVV.

The V gene is TRBV7-9, the J gene TRBJ2-7; D is possibly TRBD1 (6 bases). There are 16 residues in the CDR3. Trimming left V 10 bases short and J 3 bases short, with 25 bases between. Germline CDR1 reads SEHNR; CDR2 reads FQNEAQ (reference sequence). CDR3 nucleotide sequence: TGTGCCACATCCGTCGCGGCAGGGGCGCGCGTCTACGAGCAGTACTTC. As protein: CATSVAAGARVYEQYF.

This chain joins TRBV2 and TRBJ2-5; D call uncertain. The CDR3 runs 14 residues. Germline-derived CDR1 and CDR2 are SNHLY and FYNNEI. V was pared by 7 bases and J by 5 bases, with 17 bases between. CDR3 nucleotide sequence: TGTGCCAGCACCTCCCGTGTGGTTTGGGAGACCCAGTACTTC. Translated, it gives CASTSRVVWETQYF.

This rearrangement joins TRBV5-1 to TRBJ1-2; D ambiguous. V dropped 4 bases and J dropped 2 bases, with 12 bases sitting between them. The CDR3 totals 14 residues. CDR1 is SGHRS, CDR2 YFSETQ, per germline. The CDR3 DNA sequence: TGCGCCAGCAGCCTGGAGCAGGCGAACTATGGCTACACCTTC. The encoded protein is CASSLEQANYGYTF.

The chain is built from TRBV18 and TRBJ1-1; D is unclear. Looked up from germline, CDR1 is KGHSH and CDR2 is LQKENI. The CDR3 totals 12 residues. V lost 3 bases and J lost 5, with 7 bases in between. This CDR3 is CASSPYGTEAFF. In nucleotides, the CDR3 is TGTGCCAGCTCACCTTACGGGACTGAAGCTTTCTTT.

V is TRBV28 and J is TRBJ2-3; no reliable D call. The CDR3 has 16 residues. V was shortened by 2 bases and J by 6 bases, with 18 bases between the two germline ends. CDR1 MDHEN and CDR2 SYDVKM come from the germline V gene. The CDR3 loop is CASSLPTRRVWDTQYF. The DNA for the CDR3 is TGTGCCAGCAGTTTACCGACTCGCCGGGTCTGGGATACGCAGTATTTT.

The chain recombines TRBV18 with TRBJ1-1, with no clear D. The CDR3 covers 13 residues. CDR1 is KGHSH and CDR2 is LQKENI in the germline V gene. V was cut by 2 bases and J by 4 bases, with 8 bases left in between. DNA of the CDR3: TGTGCCAGCTCACCAGGGGATCGCACTGAAGCTTTCTTT. It translates to CASSPGDRTEAFF.

The chain combines TRBV7-9 with TRBJ1-2, with D uncertain. Per germline, CDR1 SEHNR and CDR2 FQNEAQ (reference sequence). The CDR3 runs to 13 residues. The ends were cut back, 5 bases at V and 4 bases at J, with 11 bases in the middle. The CDR3 here is CASSPLGIYGYTF. CDR3 sequence (DNA): TGTGCCAGCAGCCCCCTAGGGATCTATGGCTACACCTTC.

The chain has TRBV11-2 and TRBJ2-1; D may be TRBD2 (5 bases). Trimming took 5 bases from V and 0 from J, leaving 11 bases between them. Germline assignment: CDR1 SGHAT and CDR2 FQNNGV. The CDR3 is 15 residues long. Here the CDR3 DNA reads TGTGCCAGCAGCCGCGACTACAGCTCCTACAATGAGCAGTTCTTC. Its protein is CASSRDYSSYNEQFF.

This clone was seen a single time. V is TRBV11-3 and J is TRBJ2-3, with D unclear. The CDR3 has 18 amino acids. V lost 1 base and J 5 bases, leaving 22 bases between the germline ends. CDR1 and CDR2 (germline): SGHNT, YENEEA. The CDR3 region is CASSLGTSYQAWGDTQYF. CDR3 coding DNA: TGTGCCAGCAGCTTAGGAACCAGCTACCAAGCGTGGGGAGATACGCAGTATTTT.

The V and J genes are TRBV4-3 and TRBJ2-3; D is possibly TRBD1 or TRBD2 (6 bases each). Germline lookup yields CDR1 LGHNA and CDR2 YSLEER. The CDR3 runs 18 residues. Deletions cut 0 bases from V and 4 bases from J, with 20 bases between. This CDR3 is CASSQDVTGRGLSDTQYF. The CDR3 bases are TGCGCCAGCAGCCAAGATGTTACGGGACGGGGGCTATCAGATACGCAGTATTTT.

Comment on this clone: The germline gene is not matched at one end of the junction; a read error may be the cause. The V call is TRBV7-7, the J call TRBJ2-5, with TRBD1 identical over 8 bases. CDR1 is SSHAT, CDR2 FNYEAQ, per germline (reference sequence). The CDR3 runs to 13 residues. The CDR3 region is CASSQDREETQYF. In DNA, the CDR3 is TGTGCTAGCAGCCAGGACAGGGAAGAGACCCAGTACTTC.

The V call is TRBV7-9, the J call TRBJ2-1; no firm D call. Per germline, CDR1 SEHNR and CDR2 FQNEAQ (reference sequence). With 1 base removed from V and 0 bases from J, the gap between germline ends came to 10 bases. CDR3 length: 16 residues. The CDR3 loop reads CASSLVEWGSYNEQFF. The CDR3 DNA sequence: TGTGCCAGCAGCTTAGTCGAATGGGGCTCCTACAATGAGCAGTTCTTC.

This clone was recorded only once. The chain links TRBV11-2 to TRBJ2-5; possible D gene TRBD2, 6 bases. Germline lookup yields CDR1 SGHAT and CDR2 FQNNGV. There are 14 residues in the CDR3. The ends were cut back, 1 base at V and 3 bases at J, with 9 bases in the middle. The CDR3 DNA reads as TGTGCCAGCAGCTTAGCCTTAGCGGAAGAGACCCAGTACTTC. Its translation: CASSLALAEETQYF. Full variable domain (missing parts from reference TRBV11-2 and TRBJ2-5): EAGVAQSPRYKIIEKRQSVAFWCNPISGHATLYWYQQILGQGPKLLIQFQNNGVVDDSQLPKDRFSAERLKGVDSTLKIQPAKLEDSAVYLCASSLALAEETQYFGPGTRLLVL.

This clone came up once. J is TRBJ1-2 and V is TRBV6-5; D unclear. V lost 6 bases and J lost 2, with 7 bases in between. The CDR3 is 12 amino acids. Per the germline V gene, CDR1 is MNHEY and CDR2 is SVGAGI. CDR3 sequence: CASSRRNYGYTF. As DNA, the CDR3 is TGTGCCAGCAGCCGACGGAACTATGGCTACACCTTC.

The CDR3, as DNA: TGTGCCAGCGGACTAGCGGGAGTAAATGAGCAGTTCTTC. Protein: CASGLAGVNEQFF. The genes are TRBV6-6 and TRBJ2-1; TRBD2 matches 13 bases. There are 13 residues in the CDR3. With V trimmed by 8 bases and J by 7 bases, 2 bases remained unmatched. Germline V gene sequence: CDR1 MNHNY, CDR2 SVGAGI (reference sequence).